The rows below give T cell receptor beta chains drawn from one sample of a study of blood T cell repertoires in COVID-19. Assay used: immunoSEQ multiplex PCR; TCRdb lists only in-frame clones, some missing. The repertoire holds hundreds of thousands of clones, with approximately 90% as singletons. The material sequenced was peripheral blood. These receptors all come from a woman aged 18-35 years with acute or convalescent COVID-19. CDR3s leave out the opening cysteine and the closing phenylalanine or tryptophan. The order of the fields is V gene, D gene, CDR3 protein. D genes are given only for firm matches.

v_call: TRBV19; d_call: TRBD1; cdr3_aa: ASSRDRCNQPQH
v_call: TRBV19; d_call: TRBD2; cdr3_aa: ASSIRLAGAAYQETQY
v_call: TRBV11-2; d_call: TRBD1; cdr3_aa: ASSLVGQVYNEQF
v_call: TRBV4-1; d_call: -; cdr3_aa: ASSGFNYGYT
v_call: TRBV12-1; d_call: -; cdr3_aa: ASTYPEFVEQF
v_call: TRBV19; d_call: TRBD1; cdr3_aa: ASSSGQGNTEAF
v_call: TRBV10-3; d_call: -; cdr3_aa: AISGGDVEIYEQY
v_call: TRBV19; d_call: TRBD1; cdr3_aa: ASWTGADLNYGYT
v_call: TRBV10-3; d_call: TRBD1; cdr3_aa: AILRDSSYEQY
v_call: TRBV7-6; d_call: -; cdr3_aa: ASSPRWGEPQH
v_call: TRBV6-1; d_call: -; cdr3_aa: ASSERGPDTGELF
v_call: TRBV9; d_call: -; cdr3_aa: ASSVADSFNEKLF
v_call: TRBV7-9; d_call: -; cdr3_aa: ASSSPDSNQPQH
v_call: TRBV9; d_call: -; cdr3_aa: ASSVARNTGELF